This TCR beta chain was sequenced during a study of vaccination effects on CD4 cells after COVID-19. Study-wide context: PBMC cultures contained about 2 million cells per well, 7.5 to 10 IU/ml IL-2 and 10 ug/ml peptides. Whole-study findings and limits: Healthy vaccinees' vaccine-induced clones included only 1 of 255 cross-reacting with common cold coronaviruses.

Cells that had been cultured for ten to eleven days were the source of isolated CD4+ T cells. Vaccinated participants had no history of SARS-CoV-2 infection and tested negative for nucleocapsid antibodies. Clones were read by immunoSEQ multiplex PCR, and TCRdb kept only the in-frame ones, dropping some. The profile shows around 40,000 clones, 65% to 70% of them singletons. To note about this clone: What it binds is not known.

The CDR3 length is 14 residues. Per germline, CDR1 SGHTS and CDR2 YDEGEE. V gave up 0 bases and J gave up 3 bases; unmatched junction bases: 1. Here the sequenced sample was CD4+ T cells from PBMCs cultured without peptide, taken before COVID-19 vaccination. The rearrangement uses TRBV5-8 and TRBJ1-1; 8 bases agree with TRBD1. The clonotype was recovered from a human donor who received a COVID-19 vaccine. The CDR3 coding sequence is TGTGCCAGCAGCTTGGGACAGGGGTACACTGAAGCTTTCTTT. Protein product: CASSLGQGYTEAFF.